Following are 28 T cell receptor beta chains from one sample sequenced in a study of T cells in Graves' hyperthyroidism and ophthalmopathy (dated 2019 in TCRdb). The library was built by means of multiplex PCR. Instrument on record: Illumina HiSeq 2000. Amplification of TCR beta CDR3 regions was carried out from RNA transcripts. A first-round RT-PCR of the TCR CDR3 used the HTBI primer set with the Qiagen OneStep RT-PCR kit. TCRdb reran the public reads through fastp at Q25 and MiXCR, keeping productive beta chains. Here each entry gathers all rows of one CDR3 protein and keeps the most common genes and DNA. The sample table shows about 600,000 distinct CDR3 sequences, and 16% are seen once. 3% to 4% of the sample comes from the top ten. Input material: blood. The receptors derive from a woman in her thirties or forties with Graves' ophthalmopathy.

This clonotype was observed at least ten times. The rearrangement links TRBV5-5 to TRBJ2-1; TRBD2 matches at 7 bases. The CDR3 covers 13 residues. The germline V gene has CDR1 SGHKS and CDR2 YYEKEE (reference sequence). Unmatched junction bases numbered 13, after V lost 5 bases and J lost 14 bases. The CDR3 coding sequence is TGTGCCAGCAGGCTCGCAAATGCAGGGAGGGAGTTCTTC. This sequence encodes CASRLANAGREFF.

The V gene is TRBV4-1, the J gene TRBJ1-1; 11 positions agree with TRBD1. With 6 bases clipped from V and 5 bases from J, the junction kept 14 bases outside the gene matches. The CDR3 sequence is 17 residues long. From germline, CDR1 is MGHRA and CDR2 YSYEKL. As DNA, the CDR3 is TGCGCCAGCAGTCCGACCGGGACAGGGGGTTTCATGACTGAAGCTTTCTTT. It yields the protein CASSPTGTGGFMTEAFF.

The CDR3 nucleotides are TGTGCCTGGAGTCAGGGGGCCCATAGCAATCAGCCCCAGCATTTT. Residues: CAWSQGAHSNQPQHF. The chain combines TRBV30 with TRBJ1-5; 8 bases agree with TRBD1. Trimming at V came to 2 bases and at J to 0 bases, leaving 3 bases not matched to a gene. The CDR3 is made up of 15 amino acids. CDR1 GTSNPN and CDR2 SVGIG come from the germline V gene (reference sequence).

This clonotype was observed at least ten times. CDR3 sequence (DNA): TGTGCCAGCAGTCTCCCCGAAGATACGCAGTATTTT. Translated, it gives CASSLPEDTQYF. The chain carries TRBV12-3 or TRBV12-4 and TRBJ2-3; no clear D gene. The V end lost 5 bases, the J end lost 5 bases, and 8 bases lay between the germline ends. The CDR3 is made up of 12 amino acids.

This clonotype was seen at least ten times. This sequence joins TRBV18 and TRBJ2-1; possibly TRBD2 for D (5 bases). Germline V gives CDR1 KGHSH, CDR2 LQKENI. The CDR3 length is 14 residues. Trimming cost V 1 base and J 8 bases, with 12 bases left between them. Here the CDR3 reads CASSPLSAEDEQFF. DNA of the CDR3: TGTGCCAGCTCACCACTCTCTGCGGAGGATGAGCAGTTCTTC.

This clonotype was recorded a few times. J is TRBJ1-6 and V is TRBV5-1; no clear D. Germline V gene data show CDR1 as SGHRS and CDR2 as YFSETQ. This CDR3 contains 15 residues. V lost 0 bases, J lost 7 bases, and 11 bases lay in between. CDR3 sequence reads: CASSLGAEPNSPLHF. The CDR3 DNA reads TGCGCCAGCAGCTTGGGGGCGGAACCGAATTCACCCCTCCACTTT.

The V gene is TRBV6-4, the J gene TRBJ2-3; 9 nucleotides align to TRBD2. The germline CDR1 and CDR2 sequences are MRHNA and SNTAGT. The V and J ends lost 6 bases and 4 bases, in that order; junction bases with no gene match: 5. This CDR3 is built from 14 residues. This CDR3 reads CASSETSGSDTQYF. The CDR3 DNA reads TGTGCCAGCAGCGAGACTAGCGGCTCAGATACGCAGTATTTT.

This clonotype was seen ten or more times. The chain combines TRBV18 with TRBJ2-7; 10 bases align to TRBD2. V dropped 3 bases and J dropped 5; count of bases not matched to a gene: 7. Germline V CDR1 and CDR2: KGHSH, LQKENI. The CDR3 runs to 15 residues. In DNA, the CDR3 is TGTGCCAGCTCACCTACCTCCCTAGCGGGAGACGAGCAGTACTTC. The encoded protein is CASSPTSLAGDEQYF.

This clonotype showed up many times. The chain uses TRBV20-1 and TRBJ2-1; 7 bases match TRBD1. Looked up from germline, CDR1 is DFQATT and CDR2 is SNEGSKA (reference sequence). This CDR3 is built from 15 residues. Trimming cost V 5 bases and J 3 bases; bases outside gene matches: 10. This chain's CDR3 is CSARSDRDSYNEQFF. For the CDR3, the DNA is TGCAGTGCTCGCTCAGACCGGGACAGCTACAATGAGCAGTTCTTC.

In regard to this clonotype: Just one base apart from a much larger clone, this may be a read error. This CDR3 is missing its conserved last phenylalanine or tryptophan, likely due to a read error. J is TRBJ2-6 and V is TRBV3-1, with no clear D. Germline V lookup: CDR1 LGHDT, CDR2 YNNKEL (reference sequence). The V end was cut by 3 bases, the J end by 4 bases, with 10 bases between. The CDR3 consists of 15 residues. DNA of the CDR3: TGTGCCAGCAGCCATCCGGTAGCAGGGGCCAACGTCCTGACTCTC. As protein: CASSHPVAGANVLTL.

This clonotype was recorded at least ten times. The genes are TRBV11-2 and TRBJ2-7; 10 positions match TRBD1. Germline-derived CDR1 and CDR2 are SGHAT and FQNNGV. The CDR3 is 13 amino acids. J was trimmed by 7 bases and V by 5 bases; bases with no gene match: 5. The CDR3 DNA follows: TGTGCCAGCAGCCGTGGACAGGGGGAAGAGCAGTACTTC. Encoded protein: CASSRGQGEEQYF.

This clonotype has a count of ten or more. This sequence joins TRBV2 and TRBJ2-7, with TRBD2 matching 13 bases. This CDR3 contains 14 residues. The V gene's germline CDR1 is SNHLY and CDR2 FYNNEI. Unmatched junction bases numbered 4, after V lost 9 bases and J lost 2 bases. CDR3 region: CARGGTSGTYEQYF. In nucleotides, the CDR3 is TGTGCCAGGGGTGGGACTAGCGGGACCTACGAGCAGTACTTC. Full variable domain (missing parts from reference TRBV2 and TRBJ2-7): EPEVTQTPSHQVTQMGQEVILRCVPISNHLYFYWYRQILGQKVEFLVSFYNNEISEKSEIFDDQFSVERPDGSNFTLKIRSTKLEDSAMYFCARGGTSGTYEQYFGPGTRLTVT.

This clonotype was counted between two and nine times. V usage is TRBV20-1 and J usage is TRBJ2-7; D is perhaps TRBD1 (6 bases). In germline, CDR1 is DFQATT, CDR2 SNEGSKA (reference sequence). Trimming cost V 5 bases and J 2 bases, with 16 bases left between them. The CDR3 totals 14 residues. The CDR3: CSAAGTLETYEQYF. The CDR3 DNA sequence: TGCAGTGCTGCCGGGACACTTGAAACCTACGAGCAGTACTTC.

This chain connects TRBV18 to TRBJ1-6; D unclear. The V gene lost 6 bases and the J gene lost 11 bases, with 17 bases spanning the gap. Germline CDR1 is KGHSH and CDR2 is LQKENI. The CDR3 has 14 residues. CDR3 bases: TGTGCCAGCTCCGTAGGAGGGTTAAGGACACCCCTCCACTTT. It specifies CASSVGGLRTPLHF.

The V and J genes are TRBV2 and TRBJ2-2; D remains unclear. The CDR3 sequence is 13 residues long. V was shortened by 7 bases and J by 5 bases, with 11 bases between the two germline ends. The germline CDR1 and CDR2 sequences are SNHLY and FYNNEI. The CDR3, as DNA: TGTGCCAGCATGGGCAGCGTGACCGGGGAGCTGTTTTTT. This codes for CASMGSVTGELFF.

The chain links TRBV6-2 or TRBV6-3 to TRBJ2-4; tentatively, D is TRBD2 (6 bases). The length of the CDR3 is 17 residues. The V and J ends lost 5 bases and 7 bases respectively, with 24 bases between them. Germline V lookup: CDR1 MNHEY, CDR2 SVGEGT. This chain's CDR3 is CASSAQEGRTFRNIQYF. In DNA, the CDR3 is TGTGCCAGCAGTGCCCAGGAGGGGCGTACCTTTAGGAACATTCAGTACTTC.

This clonotype showed up many times. The rearrangement links TRBV27 to TRBJ2-1, with D perhaps given as TRBD1 or TRBD2 (5 bases each). The CDR3 extends over 14 amino acids. Trimming removed 6 bases at V and 3 bases at J, with 12 bases between. Looked up from germline, CDR1 is MNHEY and CDR2 is SMNVEV (reference sequence). The chain's CDR3 is CASSTEGYYNEQFF. The CDR3 nucleotides are TGTGCCAGCAGCACCGAGGGGTACTACAATGAGCAGTTCTTC.

The chain recombines TRBV12-3 or TRBV12-4 with TRBJ2-2; 9 bases fit TRBD2. CDR3 size: 15 residues. The ends lost 6 bases at V and 6 bases at J; junction bases unmatched: 8. The CDR3 region is CASRLAGREAGELFF. CDR3 in DNA: TGTGCCAGCAGGCTAGCGGGGCGTGAGGCCGGGGAGCTGTTTTTT.

This clonotype was seen repeatedly, ten times or more. The chain carries TRBV18 and TRBJ1-5, with D hard to call. The CDR3 length is 15 residues. V lost 4 bases and J 5 bases, leaving 15 bases between the germline ends. Germline loops: CDR1 KGHSH, CDR2 LQKENI. This CDR3 reads CASSRRRDGDQPQHF. As DNA, the CDR3 is TGTGCCAGCTCACGAAGGCGCGATGGGGATCAGCCCCAGCATTTT.

This clonotype was seen ten or more times. V usage is TRBV12-3 or TRBV12-4 and J usage is TRBJ2-3; D uncertain. Trimming removed 1 base from V and 3 bases from J, with 8 bases in between. CDR3 length: 14 amino acids. This chain's CDR3 is CASSLGSETDTQYF. The CDR3 DNA reads as TGTGCCAGCAGTTTAGGATCTGAGACAGATACGCAGTATTTT.

V usage is TRBV4-1 and J usage is TRBJ2-1; D not certain. Germline CDR1 reads MGHRA; CDR2 reads YSYEKL. V was pared by 0 bases and J by 9 bases, with 15 bases between. This CDR3 comprises 15 residues. CDR3 bases: TGCGCCAGCAGCCAAGATCCCGTGGTGGCGGTTGAGCAGTTCTTC. Translation: CASSQDPVVAVEQFF.

The chain joins TRBV2 to TRBJ2-5, with 8 nucleotides matching TRBD1. J gave up 3 bases and V 4 bases, and 10 bases lay outside the gene matches. The germline gives CDR1 SNHLY, CDR2 FYNNEI. The CDR3 consists of 16 residues. CDR3 protein: CASSAGRTGPEETQYF. The CDR3 DNA reads as TGTGCCAGCAGTGCGGGGAGGACAGGGCCCGAAGAGACCCAGTACTTC.

The V gene is TRBV11-2, the J gene TRBJ1-1, with 8 bases identical to TRBD1. CDR3 length: 16 amino acids. Germline values: CDR1 SGHAT, CDR2 FQNNGV. With V trimmed by 4 bases and J by 1 base, 8 bases remained unmatched. The CDR3: CASSWPGQERNTEAFF. In nucleotides, the CDR3 is TGTGCCAGCAGCTGGCCGGGACAGGAGAGGAACACTGAAGCTTTCTTT.

This sequence joins TRBV28 and TRBJ1-5; D remains unclear. The V gene's germline CDR1 is MDHEN and CDR2 SYDVKM. The CDR3 is 11 amino acids. Trimming pared 2 bases from V and 13 bases from J, leaving 9 bases between. The CDR3 bases are TGTGCCAGCAGTTTACCGGGCGGTCAGCATTTT. Amino acid sequence: CASSLPGGQHF.

This clonotype has ten or more counts. The V and J genes are TRBV11-2 and TRBJ2-3; unclear D gene. Trimming left V 3 bases short and J 4 bases short, with 5 bases between. The CDR3 has 12 amino acids. Germline V gene lookup returns CDR1 SGHAT and CDR2 FQNNGV. The CDR3 DNA is TGTGCCAGCAGCTTTGGGTCAGATACGCAGTATTTT. It is translated as CASSFGSDTQYF. The variable domain in full, with the rest retrieved from reference TRBV11-2 and TRBJ2-3, is EAGVAQSPRYKIIEKRQSVAFWCNPISGHATLYWYQQILGQGPKLLIQFQNNGVVDDSQLPKDRFSAERLKGVDSTLKIQPAKLEDSAVYLCASSFGSDTQYFGPGTRLTVL.

At least ten counts were recorded for this clonotype. The J gene is TRBJ2-1, the V gene TRBV7-8; the match to TRBD2 covers 10 bases. CDR3 length: 16 amino acids. The ends lost 2 bases at V and 8 bases at J; junction bases unmatched: 9. CDR1 is SGHVS, CDR2 FQNEAQ, per germline. The DNA for the CDR3 is TGTGCCAGCAGCTTATGGATCACTAGCGGGACGGATGAGCAGTTCTTC. Protein product: CASSLWITSGTDEQFF.

This clonotype was seen a handful of times. This chain connects TRBV6-7 to TRBJ2-7, with D unresolved. TRBV6-7 is labeled an ORF, and its function is uncertain. Trimming left V 6 bases short and J 2 bases short, with 23 bases between. The CDR3 is made up of 17 amino acids. The chain's CDR3 is CASRIPTEWAVTYEQYF. The CDR3 DNA reads as TGTGCCAGCAGAATTCCCACGGAATGGGCAGTTACCTACGAGCAGTACTTC.

V usage is TRBV6-2 or TRBV6-3 and J usage is TRBJ1-2; tentative D call: TRBD1 (6 bases). Trimming left V 6 bases short and J 0 bases short, with 14 bases between. From germline, CDR1 is MNHEY and CDR2 SVGEGT. This CDR3 is 15 amino acids long. CDR3 sequence: CASRERTAANYGYTF. The CDR3 DNA reads as TGTGCCAGCAGGGAGAGGACAGCCGCTAACTATGGCTACACCTTC.